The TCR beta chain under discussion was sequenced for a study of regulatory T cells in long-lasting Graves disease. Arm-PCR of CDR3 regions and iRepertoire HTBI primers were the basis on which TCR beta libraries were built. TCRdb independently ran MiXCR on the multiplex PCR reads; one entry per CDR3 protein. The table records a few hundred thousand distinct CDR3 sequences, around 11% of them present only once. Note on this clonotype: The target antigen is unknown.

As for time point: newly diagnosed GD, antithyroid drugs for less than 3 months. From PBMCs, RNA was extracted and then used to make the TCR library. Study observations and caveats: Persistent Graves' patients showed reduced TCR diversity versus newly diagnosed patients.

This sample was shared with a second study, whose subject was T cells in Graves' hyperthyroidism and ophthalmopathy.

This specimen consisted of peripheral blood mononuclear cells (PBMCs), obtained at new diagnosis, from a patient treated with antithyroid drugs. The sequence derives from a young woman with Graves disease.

CDR3 in DNA: TGTGCCAGCAGCTTCCTGCGGAGGAAGATTTACACTTCTAACTATGGCTACACCTTC. Residues: CASSFLRRKIYTSNYGYTF. The chain uses TRBV5-6 and TRBJ1-2; no clear D gene. Per germline, CDR1 SGHDT and CDR2 YYEEEE. This CDR3 spans 19 amino acids. Deletions cut 2 bases from V and 0 bases from J, with 23 bases between.